These T cell receptor beta chains were read from a single sample in a study of blood T cells in healthy people across ages. Via MiXCR, TCRdb re-called the 5' RACE reads, giving one row per CDR3 protein. The data show hundreds of thousands of distinct CDR3 sequences, with about 34% seen just once and over 10% held by the top ten. The specimen was blood. The source is a man younger than 30 in good health. Both conserved end residues are part of each CDR3. Fields, in order: clone size, CDR3 length, D gene, V gene, J gene, CDR3 DNA, CDR3 protein. A D gene is named only where the DNA matches it firmly. Clone size is not always given. Where it is, it says once, few, many or a class for expanded clones.

>many|15|-|TRBV12-3/TRBV12-4|TRBJ2-7
TGTGCCAGCACACTGGACGCGTATGCCTCCTACGAGCAGTACTTC
CASTLDAYASYEQYF
>-|15|-|TRBV6-2/TRBV6-3|TRBJ2-7
TGTGCCAGCAGTTATGGGACCAGGGGCGCCTACGAGCAGTACTTC
CASSYGTRGAYEQYF
>many|16|TRBD1|TRBV10-3|TRBJ2-7
TGTGCCATCAGTGGCCCAGACAGGGTGGACTCCTACGAGCAGTACTTC
CAISGPDRVDSYEQYF
>-|14|-|TRBV10-3|TRBJ2-3
TGTGCCATCAGTGAGGGGCGTGCGTTAGATACGCAGTATTTT
CAISEGRALDTQYF
>many|12|-|TRBV3-1|TRBJ2-3
TGTGCCAGCAGCCAAGAATTAGATACGCAGTATTTT
CASSQELDTQYF
>-|15|-|TRBV2|TRBJ2-2
TGTGCCAGCAGTGAAGCCGGGGCTGACACCGGGGAGCTGTTTTTT
CASSEAGADTGELFF
>many|15|-|TRBV7-8|TRBJ2-3
TGTGCCAGCAGCTTAGACGGGTCTAGCACAGATACGCAGTATTTT
CASSLDGSSTDTQYF
>few|12|TRBD1|TRBV20-1|TRBJ1-2
TGCAGTGCTACGACAGGGGGCAATGGCTACACCTTC
CSATTGGNGYTF
>-|14|-|TRBV3-1|TRBJ2-7
TGTGCCAGCAGCACGGGGCCGAGCTCCTGCGAGCAGTACTTC
CASSTGPSSCEQYF
>many|13|-|TRBV12-3/TRBV12-4|TRBJ1-1
TGTGCCAGCAGTGACCCGGGGAACACTGAAGCTTTCTTT
CASSDPGNTEAFF
>few|13|-|TRBV12-3/TRBV12-4|TRBJ2-3
TGTGCCAGCAGTTATCAAGTCACAGATACGCAGTATTTT
CASSYQVTDTQYF
>-|13|-|TRBV7-9|TRBJ1-4
TGTGCCAGCGCGCGCGGACACGGTGAAAAACTGTTTTTT
CASARGHGEKLFF
>-|12|-|TRBV20-1|TRBJ1-5
TGCAGTGCTAGAGAGCAGCAGAAGCCGCAGCATTTT
CSAREQQKPQHF
>-|15|-|TRBV5-5|TRBJ1-4
TGTGCCACCGGAACGGGATTTGCAACTAATGAAAAACTGTTTTTT
CATGTGFATNEKLFF
>few|15|-|TRBV4-3|TRBJ1-6
TGCGCCAGCAGCCAACAGGGCTCCTATAATTCACCCCTCCACTTT
CASSQQGSYNSPLHF
>-|16|-|TRBV7-2|TRBJ2-1
TGTGCCAGCAGCTTCGTTGCGAGGGGGTCTCTCAATGAGCAGTTCTTC
CASSFVARGSLNEQFF
>once|15|TRBD1|TRBV12-3/TRBV12-4|TRBJ1-1
TGTGCCAGCAGTTTAGGCAACAGGGGGTTCTCTGAAGCTTTCTTT
CASSLGNRGFSEAFF
>few|13|TRBD2|TRBV2|TRBJ2-3
TGTGCCAGCAGTGAGCTAGCGGGGTATACGCAGTATTTT
CASSELAGYTQYF
>-|13|TRBD1|TRBV29-1|TRBJ2-7
TGCAGCGTTGTTGGGACAGGGGCCGGCGAGCAGTACTTC
CSVVGTGAGEQYF
>-|12|TRBD1|TRBV6-2/TRBV6-3|TRBJ1-6
TGTGCCAGCCGGACAGGGCCTTCACCCCTCCACTTT
CASRTGPSPLHF